This T cell receptor (beta chain) was profiled in a study of spatial heterogeneity in lung cancer. Findings and caveats of the study: Tumor mutation counts were tracked by expanded intratumoral alpha and beta TCR counts. The study found that ubiquitous and regional expanded TCR counts tracked ubiquitous and regional nonsynonymous mutations, respectively.

Documented time point: sample taken at primary tumor resection. TCRdb ran MiXCR on the 5' RACE reads and lists one entry per CDR3 protein. The data contain about 7,000 distinct CDR3 sequences, around 14% of them singletons. This clonotype was detected many times. As yet, its antigen is unknown. The CDR3 is 15 residues long. Trimming stripped 1 base from V and 6 bases from J, with 13 bases between. Germline V gene lookup returns CDR1 DFQATT and CDR2 SNEGSKA (reference sequence). The sequence came from a female donor with early-stage non-small cell lung cancer. This specimen consisted of lung tumor tissue, obtained at surgery. The chain recombines TRBV20-1 with TRBJ1-6, with D possibly being TRBD1 (5 bases). In nucleotides, the CDR3 is TGCAGTGCTAGAGCCAGCGACAGCCGTAATTCACCCCTCCACTTT. Its translation: CSARASDSRNSPLHF.